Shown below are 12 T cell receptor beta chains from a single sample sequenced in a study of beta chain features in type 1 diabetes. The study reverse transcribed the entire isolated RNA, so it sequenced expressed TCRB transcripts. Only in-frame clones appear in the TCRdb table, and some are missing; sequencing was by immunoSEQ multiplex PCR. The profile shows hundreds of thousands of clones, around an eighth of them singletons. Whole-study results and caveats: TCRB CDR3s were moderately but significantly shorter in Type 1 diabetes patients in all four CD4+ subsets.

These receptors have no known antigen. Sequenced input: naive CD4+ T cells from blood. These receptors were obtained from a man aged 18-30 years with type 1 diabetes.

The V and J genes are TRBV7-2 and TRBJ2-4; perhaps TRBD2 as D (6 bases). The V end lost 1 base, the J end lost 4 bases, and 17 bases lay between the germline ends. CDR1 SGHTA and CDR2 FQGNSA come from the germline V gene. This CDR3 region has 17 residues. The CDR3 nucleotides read TGTGCCAGCAGCTTAGTCAGCGTGCGGGGCATGAAAAACATTCAGTACTTC. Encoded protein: CASSLVSVRGMKNIQYF.

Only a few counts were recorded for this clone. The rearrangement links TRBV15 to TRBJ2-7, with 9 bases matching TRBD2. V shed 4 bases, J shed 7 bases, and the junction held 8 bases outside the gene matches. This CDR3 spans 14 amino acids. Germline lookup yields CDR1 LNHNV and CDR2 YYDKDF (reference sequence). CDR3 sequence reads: CATSIGTSPREQYF. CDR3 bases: TGTGCCACCAGCATCGGGACTAGCCCTAGGGAGCAGTACTTC.

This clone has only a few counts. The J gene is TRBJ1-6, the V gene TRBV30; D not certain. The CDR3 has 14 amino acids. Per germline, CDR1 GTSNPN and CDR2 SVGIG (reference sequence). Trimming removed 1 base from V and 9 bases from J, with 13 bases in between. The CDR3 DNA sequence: TGTGCCTGGAGTGAACCCCCCAGTCTTTCACCCCTCCACTTT. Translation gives CAWSEPPSLSPLHF.

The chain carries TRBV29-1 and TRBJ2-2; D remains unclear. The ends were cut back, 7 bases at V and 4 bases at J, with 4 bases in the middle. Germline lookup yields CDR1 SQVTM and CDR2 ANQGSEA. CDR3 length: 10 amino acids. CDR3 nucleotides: TGCAGCGCCTTCACCGGGGAGCTGTTTTTT. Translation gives CSAFTGELFF.

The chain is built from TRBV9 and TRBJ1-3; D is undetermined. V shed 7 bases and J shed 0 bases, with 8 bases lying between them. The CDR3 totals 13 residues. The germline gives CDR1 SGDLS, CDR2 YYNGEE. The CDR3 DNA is TGTGCCAGCGGCTCGGGCTCTGGAAACACCATATATTTT. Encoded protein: CASGSGSGNTIYF.

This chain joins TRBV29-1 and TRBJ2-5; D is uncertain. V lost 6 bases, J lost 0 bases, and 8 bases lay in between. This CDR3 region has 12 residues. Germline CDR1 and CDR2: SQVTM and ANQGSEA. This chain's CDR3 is CSVSPDQETQYF. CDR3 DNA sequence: TGCAGCGTAAGCCCGGACCAAGAGACCCAGTACTTC.

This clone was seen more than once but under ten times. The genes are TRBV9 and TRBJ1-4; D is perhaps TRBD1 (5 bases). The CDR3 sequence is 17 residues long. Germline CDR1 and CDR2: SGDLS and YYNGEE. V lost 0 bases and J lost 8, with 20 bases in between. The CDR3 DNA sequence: TGTGCCAGCAGCGTAGTCCCAGGGCCGGCGTCTTGGGAAAAACTGTTTTTT. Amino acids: CASSVVPGPASWEKLFF.

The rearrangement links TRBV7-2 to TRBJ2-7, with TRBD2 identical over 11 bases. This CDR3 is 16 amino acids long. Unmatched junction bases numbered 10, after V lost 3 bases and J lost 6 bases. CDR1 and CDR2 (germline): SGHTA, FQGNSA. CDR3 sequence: CASSFAVAGGLLEQYF. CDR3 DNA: TGTGCCAGCAGCTTCGCGGTAGCGGGAGGGCTCCTCGAGCAGTACTTC.

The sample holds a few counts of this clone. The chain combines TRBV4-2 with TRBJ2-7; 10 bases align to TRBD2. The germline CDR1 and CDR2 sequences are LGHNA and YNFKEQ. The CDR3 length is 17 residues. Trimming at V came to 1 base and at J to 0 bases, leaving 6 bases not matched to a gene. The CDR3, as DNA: TGTGCCAGCAGCCAAGGCCTAGCGGGAGCCCCCTCCTACGAGCAGTACTTC. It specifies CASSQGLAGAPSYEQYF.

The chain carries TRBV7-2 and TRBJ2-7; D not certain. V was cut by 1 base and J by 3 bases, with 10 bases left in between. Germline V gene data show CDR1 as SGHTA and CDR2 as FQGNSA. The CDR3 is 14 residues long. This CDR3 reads CASSLEPSLYEQYF. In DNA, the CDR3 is TGTGCCAGCAGCTTAGAACCGAGCCTCTACGAGCAGTACTTC.

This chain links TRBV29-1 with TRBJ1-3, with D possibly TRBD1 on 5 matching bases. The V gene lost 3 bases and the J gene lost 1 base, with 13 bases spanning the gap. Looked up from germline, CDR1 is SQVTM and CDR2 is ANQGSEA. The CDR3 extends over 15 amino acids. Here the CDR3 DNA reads TGCAGCGTTGATAGGGACGGCTTGTCTGGAAACACCATATATTTT. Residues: CSVDRDGLSGNTIYF.

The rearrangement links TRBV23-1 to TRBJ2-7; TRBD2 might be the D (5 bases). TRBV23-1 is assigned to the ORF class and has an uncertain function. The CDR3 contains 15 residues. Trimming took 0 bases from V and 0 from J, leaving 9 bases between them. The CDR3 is CASSQSMGSSYEQYF. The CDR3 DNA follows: TGCGCCAGCAGTCAATCTATGGGGAGCTCCTACGAGCAGTACTTC.